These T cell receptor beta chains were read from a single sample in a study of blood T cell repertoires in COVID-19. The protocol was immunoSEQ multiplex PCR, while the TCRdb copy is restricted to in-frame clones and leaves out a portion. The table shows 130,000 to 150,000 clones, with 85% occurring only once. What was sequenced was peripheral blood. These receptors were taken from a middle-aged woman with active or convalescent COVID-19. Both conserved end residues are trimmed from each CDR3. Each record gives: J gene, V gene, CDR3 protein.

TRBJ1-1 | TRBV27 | ASRKQGAWGTEAF
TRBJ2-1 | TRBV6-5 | ASRSRGGSYNEQF
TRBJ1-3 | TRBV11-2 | ASSPANSDSVGNTIY
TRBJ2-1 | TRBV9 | ASSPWTSGRAQTYNEQF
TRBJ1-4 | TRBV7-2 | ASSFGQFEKLF
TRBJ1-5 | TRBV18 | ASSPRQNSNQPQH
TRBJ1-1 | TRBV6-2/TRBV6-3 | ASSSLSEAF
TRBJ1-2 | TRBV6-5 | ASSYSIYRNYGYT
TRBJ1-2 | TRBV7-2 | ASSFWGLNYGYT
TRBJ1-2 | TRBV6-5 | ATFRDWGHYT
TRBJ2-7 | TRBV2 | ASSVGTSSGQY
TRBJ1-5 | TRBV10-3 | AISEQGSAQPQH
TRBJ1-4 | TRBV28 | ASTYRVANEKLF
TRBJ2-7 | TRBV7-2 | ASSPTGVPYYEQY
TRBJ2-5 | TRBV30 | AWSVGVPETQY
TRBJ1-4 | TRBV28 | ASSLGGGKEKLF
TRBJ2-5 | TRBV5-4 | ASGRGTEETQY
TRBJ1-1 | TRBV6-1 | ASSEGHLRTEAF
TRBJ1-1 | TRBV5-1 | ASSLTGRGTEAF
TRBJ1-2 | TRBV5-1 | ASSMESHGGYT
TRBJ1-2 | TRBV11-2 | ASSLVDQEKGDGYT
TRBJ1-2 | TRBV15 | ATSRWDRGAYGYT
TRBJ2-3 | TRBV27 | ASSPYSSGRGTDTQY
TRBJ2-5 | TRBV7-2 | ASSLTSGAIQETQY
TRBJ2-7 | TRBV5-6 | ASSLGALTYEQY
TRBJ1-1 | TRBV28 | ASSLTRTGTKAF
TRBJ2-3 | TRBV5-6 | ASAIQGADTQY
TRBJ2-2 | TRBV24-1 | ATSDFWGRGIGELF
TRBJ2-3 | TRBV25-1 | ASSEPVGSRRRGDTQY